Below, 10 T cell receptor beta chains from the same sample are listed, as sequenced in a study of cytomegalovirus exposure and HLA in healthy donors. Use of 60 Vbeta and 13 Jbeta primers characterized the PCR. Clones were sequenced by immunoSEQ multiplex PCR, and TCRdb holds only the in-frame ones, with some missing. The specimen's table records around 150,000 clones. Sequencing was carried out using PBMCs. The receptors were sampled from a man under 40 in good health and CMV-seronegative.

The rearrangement links TRBV18 to TRBJ2-7, with a tentative D call TRBD1 (5 bases). Per the germline V gene, CDR1 is KGHSH and CDR2 is LQKENI. V lost 6 bases to trimming and J lost 0 bases, with 15 bases between them. The CDR3 length is 15 residues. Here the CDR3 DNA reads TGTGCCAGCTCGGGCAGGGCTCAAACCTCCTACGAGCAGTACTTC. It yields the protein CASSGRAQTSYEQYF.

V usage is TRBV11-3 and J usage is TRBJ2-1; TRBD1 agrees at 8 bases. J was trimmed by 6 bases and V by 5 bases; bases with no gene match: 9. The germline V gene has CDR1 SGHNT and CDR2 YENEEA. The CDR3 runs to 15 residues. As DNA, the CDR3 is TGTGCCAGCAGCCCGGGACAGGTGATTACCAATGAGCAGTTCTTC. Translating it yields CASSPGQVITNEQFF.

The V call is TRBV5-1, the J call TRBJ1-2; D is perhaps TRBD1 (6 bases). CDR3 size: 15 residues. With 3 bases removed from V and 8 bases from J, the gap between germline ends came to 20 bases. Germline loops: CDR1 SGHRS, CDR2 YFSETQ. CDR3 loop: CASSWSRDGGQGYTF. Here the CDR3 DNA reads TGCGCCAGCAGCTGGTCAAGGGACGGCGGACAGGGCTACACCTTC. The whole variable domain, filled in from reference TRBV5-1 and TRBJ1-2, reads KAGVTQTPRYLIKTRGQQVTLSCSPISGHRSVSWYQQTPGQGLQFLFEYFSETQRNKGNFPGRFSGRQFSNSRSEMNVSTLELGDSALYLCASSWSRDGGQGYTFGSGTRLTVV.

The gene calls are TRBV11-2 and TRBJ1-4; the D gene is possibly TRBD1 (5 bases). CDR1 is SGHAT, CDR2 FQNNGV, per germline. Trimming removed 4 bases from V and 3 bases from J, with 15 bases in between. The CDR3 has 16 amino acids. The CDR3 DNA is TGTGCCAGCAGCTCAGGGCTGCAGTGGCCTAATGAAAAACTGTTTTTT. Encoded protein: CASSSGLQWPNEKLFF.

V is TRBV2 and J is TRBJ2-7; 8 positions agree with TRBD1. This CDR3 comprises 13 residues. Germline V gives CDR1 SNHLY, CDR2 FYNNEI. V lost 5 bases to trimming and J lost 6 bases; unmatched junction nucleotides: 6. The CDR3 sequence is CASSSGQGGEQYF. CDR3 coding DNA: TGTGCCAGCAGTTCCGGACAGGGAGGCGAGCAGTACTTC.

CDR3 nucleotide sequence: TGTGCCAGTTCCGGGACAGGGGTCACCATATATTTT. It yields the protein CASSGTGVTIYF. This chain links TRBV19 with TRBJ1-3; 10 bases agree with TRBD1. Germline lookup yields CDR1 LNHDA and CDR2 SQIVND (reference sequence). This CDR3 has 12 residues. The V and J ends lost 8 bases and 9 bases, in that order; junction bases with no gene match: 4.

The V gene is TRBV5-1, the J gene TRBJ1-1, with D perhaps matching TRBD1 (5 bases). CDR1 and CDR2 from the germline V gene are SGHRS and YFSETQ. Trimming stripped 0 bases from V and 6 bases from J, with 15 bases between. The CDR3 runs 15 residues. The DNA of the CDR3 is TGCGCCAGCAGCTTGGGGGGCCTAAAGAGCGCTGAAGCTTTCTTT. Its protein is CASSLGGLKSAEAFF. The full variable domain, its missing parts supplied by reference TRBV5-1 and TRBJ1-1, is KAGVTQTPRYLIKTRGQQVTLSCSPISGHRSVSWYQQTPGQGLQFLFEYFSETQRNKGNFPGRFSGRQFSNSRSEMNVSTLELGDSALYLCASSLGGLKSAEAFFGQGTRLTVV.

V usage is TRBV5-1 and J usage is TRBJ1-2, with TRBD1 identical over 7 bases. Trimming at V came to 3 bases and at J to 8 bases, leaving 10 bases not matched to a gene. Germline CDR1 reads SGHRS; CDR2 reads YFSETQ. The CDR3 loop spans 14 amino acids. The CDR3 here is CASSSGQREYGYTF. CDR3 sequence (DNA): TGCGCCAGCAGCTCGGGACAGAGAGAATACGGCTACACCTTC.

The gene calls are TRBV2 and TRBJ2-2; the match to TRBD2 covers 12 bases. The CDR3 extends over 15 amino acids. Unmatched junction bases numbered 3, after V lost 2 bases and J lost 8 bases. Germline CDR1 is SNHLY and CDR2 is FYNNEI. CDR3 in amino acids: CASSERTSGTGELFF. CDR3 coding DNA: TGTGCCAGCAGTGAAAGGACTAGCGGGACTGGGGAGCTGTTTTTT.

The chain carries TRBV4-2 and TRBJ2-7; 9 nucleotides line up with TRBD1. Germline CDR1 LGHNA, CDR2 YNFKEQ. There are 15 residues in the CDR3. Trimming cost V 4 bases and J 5 bases; bases outside gene matches: 9. The CDR3 DNA sequence: TGTGCCAGCAGCCCGGGACAGGGCAGAACCCACGAGCAGTACTTC. Protein sequence: CASSPGQGRTHEQYF.